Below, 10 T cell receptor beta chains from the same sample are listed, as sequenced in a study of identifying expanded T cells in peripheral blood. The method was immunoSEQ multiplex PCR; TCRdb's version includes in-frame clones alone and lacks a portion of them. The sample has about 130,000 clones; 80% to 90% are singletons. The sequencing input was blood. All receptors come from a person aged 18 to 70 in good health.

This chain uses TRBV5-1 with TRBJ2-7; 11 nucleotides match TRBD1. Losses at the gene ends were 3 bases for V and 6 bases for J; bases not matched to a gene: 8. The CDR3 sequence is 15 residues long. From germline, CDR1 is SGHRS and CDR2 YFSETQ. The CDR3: CASSSTWTGGGEQYF. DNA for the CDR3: TGCGCCAGCAGCTCCACTTGGACAGGGGGCGGCGAGCAGTACTTC.

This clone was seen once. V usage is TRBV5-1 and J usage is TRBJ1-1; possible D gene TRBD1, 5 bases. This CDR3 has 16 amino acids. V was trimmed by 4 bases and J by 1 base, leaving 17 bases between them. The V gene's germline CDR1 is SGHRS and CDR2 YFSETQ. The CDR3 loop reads CASSPRHHGANTEAFF. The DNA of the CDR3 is TGCGCCAGCAGCCCGAGACATCACGGGGCGAACACTGAAGCTTTCTTT. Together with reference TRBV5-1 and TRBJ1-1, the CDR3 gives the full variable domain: KAGVTQTPRYLIKTRGQQVTLSCSPISGHRSVSWYQQTPGQGLQFLFEYFSETQRNKGNFPGRFSGRQFSNSRSEMNVSTLELGDSALYLCASSPRHHGANTEAFFGQGTRLTVV.

CDR3 DNA: TGTGCCAGCAGCTTCGGACAGGGATATGGCTACACCTTC. Translating it yields CASSFGQGYGYTF. The chain recombines TRBV14 with TRBJ1-2; 8 bases line up with TRBD1. CDR3 length: 13 amino acids. The V and J ends lost 5 bases and 5 bases, in that order; junction bases with no gene match: 4. CDR1 SGHDN and CDR2 FVKESK come from the germline V gene.

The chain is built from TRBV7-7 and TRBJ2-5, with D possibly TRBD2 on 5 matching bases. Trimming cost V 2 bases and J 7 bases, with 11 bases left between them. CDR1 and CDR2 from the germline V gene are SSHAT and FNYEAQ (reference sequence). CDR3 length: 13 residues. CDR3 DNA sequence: TGTGCCAGCAGCTTACCGGTCGAGGGGACCCAGTACTTC. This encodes CASSLPVEGTQYF. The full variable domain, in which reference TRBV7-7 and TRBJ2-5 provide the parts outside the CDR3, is GAGVSQSPRYKVTKRGQDVTLRCDPISSHATLYWYQQALGQGPEFLTYFNYEAQPDKSGLPSDRFSAERPEGSISTLTIQRTEQRDSAMYRCASSLPVEGTQYFGPGTRLLVL.

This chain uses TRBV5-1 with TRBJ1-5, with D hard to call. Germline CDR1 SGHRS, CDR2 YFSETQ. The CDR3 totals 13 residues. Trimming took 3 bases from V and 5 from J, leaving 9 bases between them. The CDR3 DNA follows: TGCGCCAGCAGCTGGGAGGTAGATCAGCCCCAGCATTTT. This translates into CASSWEVDQPQHF.

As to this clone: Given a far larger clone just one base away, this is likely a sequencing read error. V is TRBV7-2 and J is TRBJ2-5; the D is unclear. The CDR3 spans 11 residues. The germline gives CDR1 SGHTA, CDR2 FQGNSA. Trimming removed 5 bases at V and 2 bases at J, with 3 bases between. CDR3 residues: CASSLQETQYF. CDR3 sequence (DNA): TGTGCCAGCAGCCTACAAGAGACCCAGTACTTC.

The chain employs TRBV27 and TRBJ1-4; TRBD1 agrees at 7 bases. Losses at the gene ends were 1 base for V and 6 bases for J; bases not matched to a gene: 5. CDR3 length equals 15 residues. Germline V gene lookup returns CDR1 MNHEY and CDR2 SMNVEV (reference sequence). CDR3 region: CASSLLGQDHEKLFF. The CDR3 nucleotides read TGTGCCAGCAGTTTATTAGGACAGGATCATGAAAAACTGTTTTTT. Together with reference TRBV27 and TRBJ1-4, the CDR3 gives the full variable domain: EAQVTQNPRYLITVTGKKLTVTCSQNMNHEYMSWYRQDPGLGLRQIYYSMNVEVTDKGDVPEGYKVSRKEKRNFPLILESPSPNQTSLYFCASSLLGQDHEKLFFGSGTQLSVL.

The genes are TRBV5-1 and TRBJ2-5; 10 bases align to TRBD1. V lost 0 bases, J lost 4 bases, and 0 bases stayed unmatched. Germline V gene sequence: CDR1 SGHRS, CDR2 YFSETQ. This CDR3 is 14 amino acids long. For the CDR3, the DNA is TGCGCCAGCAGCTTGGGACAGGGGGCAGAGACCCAGTACTTC. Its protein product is CASSLGQGAETQYF.

CDR3 in amino acids: CASSLPGSGADTQYF. CDR3 bases: TGTGCCAGCAGTTTACCCGGGAGCGGGGCAGATACGCAGTATTTT. The chain couples TRBV28 to TRBJ2-3, with 7 bases lining up with TRBD2. J gave up 4 bases and V 2 bases, and 6 bases lay outside the gene matches. The CDR3 consists of 15 residues. Germline V gives CDR1 MDHEN, CDR2 SYDVKM.

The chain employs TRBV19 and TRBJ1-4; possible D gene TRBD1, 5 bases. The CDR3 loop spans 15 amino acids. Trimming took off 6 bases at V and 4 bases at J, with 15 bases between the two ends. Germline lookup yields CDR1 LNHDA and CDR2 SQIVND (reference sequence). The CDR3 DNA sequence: TGTGCCAGTAGGGATCCGGGACTCTATAATGAAAAACTGTTTTTT. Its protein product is CASRDPGLYNEKLFF.